Listed here is a single T cell receptor (beta chain). Its specificity is unknown. These data are taken from a study of shared clonotypes between healthy human individuals. Study-wide points: Enrolling few donors narrowed the genetic and exposure-history diversity that was represented.

The CDR3 is made up of 16 amino acids. Deletions cut 2 bases from V and 3 bases from J, with 14 bases between. Authors' processing steps: In the immunoSEQ data, sequences were junction-only and lacked quality scores, so filtering differed. The assay was immunoSEQ multiplex PCR, and TCRdb's table has in-frame clones only and misses some. V, J and clone size were drawn from that table, and D and trimming were deduced from the DNA. The table includes hundreds of thousands of clones, approximately 79% detected once. The sequence was collected from a woman in her 30s in good health. Input material: memory CD4+ T cells sorted from blood. Subset reported: CD45RA-negative fraction. V usage is TRBV23-1 and J usage is TRBJ1-3, with D unresolved. TRBV23-1 is assigned to the ORF class and has an uncertain function. In nucleotides, the CDR3 is TGCGCCAGCAGTCAACTGTTTCGGGCTTGTGGAAACACCATATATTTT. Translation gives CASSQLFRACGNTIYF.